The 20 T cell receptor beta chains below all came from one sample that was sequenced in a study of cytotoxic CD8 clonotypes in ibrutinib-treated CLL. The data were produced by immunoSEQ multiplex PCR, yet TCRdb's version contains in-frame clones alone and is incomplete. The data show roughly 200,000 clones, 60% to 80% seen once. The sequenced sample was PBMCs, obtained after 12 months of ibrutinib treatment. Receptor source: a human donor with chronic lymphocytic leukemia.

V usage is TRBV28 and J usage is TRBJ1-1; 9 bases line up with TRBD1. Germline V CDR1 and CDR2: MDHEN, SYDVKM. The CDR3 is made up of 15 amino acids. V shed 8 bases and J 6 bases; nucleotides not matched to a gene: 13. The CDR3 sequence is CASFNWGTGYPEAFF. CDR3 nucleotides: TGTGCCAGCTTCAACTGGGGGACAGGGTACCCTGAAGCTTTCTTT.

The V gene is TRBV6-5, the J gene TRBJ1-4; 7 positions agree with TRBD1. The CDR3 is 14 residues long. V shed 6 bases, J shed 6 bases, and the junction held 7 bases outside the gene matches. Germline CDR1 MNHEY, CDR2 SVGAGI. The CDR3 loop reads CASRYADRHEKLFF. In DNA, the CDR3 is TGTGCCAGCAGATACGCGGACAGGCATGAAAAACTGTTTTTT.

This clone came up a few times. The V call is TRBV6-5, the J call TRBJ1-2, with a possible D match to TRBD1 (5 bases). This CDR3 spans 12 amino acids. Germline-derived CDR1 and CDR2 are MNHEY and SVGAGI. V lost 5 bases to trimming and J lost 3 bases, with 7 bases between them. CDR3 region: CASSGTDYGYTF. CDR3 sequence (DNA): TGTGCCAGCAGTGGGACGGACTATGGCTACACCTTC.

The CDR3 sequence is CASSFRTSSYEQFF. CDR3 coding DNA: TGTGCCAGCAGCTTCCGGACTTCTAGCTATGAGCAGTTCTTC. The chain is built from TRBV7-9 and TRBJ2-1; possibly TRBD2 for D (5 bases). V was cut by 3 bases and J by 8 bases, with 14 bases left in between. This CDR3 contains 14 residues. In germline, CDR1 is SEHNR, CDR2 FQNEAQ (reference sequence).

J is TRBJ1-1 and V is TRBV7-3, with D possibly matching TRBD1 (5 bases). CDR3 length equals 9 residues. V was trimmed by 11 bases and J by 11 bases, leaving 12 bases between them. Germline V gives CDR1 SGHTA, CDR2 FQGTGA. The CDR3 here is CAGEGRAFF. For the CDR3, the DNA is TGTGCCGGGGAGGGGCGGGCTTTCTTT.

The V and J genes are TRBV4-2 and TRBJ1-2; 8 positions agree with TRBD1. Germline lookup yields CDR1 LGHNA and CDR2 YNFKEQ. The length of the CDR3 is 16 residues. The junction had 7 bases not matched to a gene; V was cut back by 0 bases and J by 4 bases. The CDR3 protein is CASSQDQTGAVYGYTF. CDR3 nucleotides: TGTGCCAGCAGCCAAGATCAGACAGGGGCTGTCTATGGCTACACCTTC.

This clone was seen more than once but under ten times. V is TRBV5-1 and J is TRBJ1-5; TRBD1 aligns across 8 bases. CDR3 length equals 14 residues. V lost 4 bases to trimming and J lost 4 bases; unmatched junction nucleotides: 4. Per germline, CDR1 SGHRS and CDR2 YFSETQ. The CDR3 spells CASSLGQENQPQHF. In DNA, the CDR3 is TGCGCCAGCAGCCTGGGACAGGAGAATCAGCCCCAGCATTTT.

The CDR3 nucleotides are TGTGCCAGTAGTATAGGTGGAGCCACTGAAGCTTTCTTT. This gives the protein CASSIGGATEAFF. The rearrangement joins TRBV19 to TRBJ1-1, with D unclear. This CDR3 has 13 amino acids. The ends were cut back, 1 base at V and 4 bases at J, with 7 bases in the middle. Germline V gene sequence: CDR1 LNHDA, CDR2 SQIVND (reference sequence).

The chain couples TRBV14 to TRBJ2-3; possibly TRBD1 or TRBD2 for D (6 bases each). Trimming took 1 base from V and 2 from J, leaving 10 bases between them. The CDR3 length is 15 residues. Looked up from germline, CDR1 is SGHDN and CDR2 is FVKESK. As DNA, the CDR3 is TGTGCCAGCAGCCAAGTGGGGGGCTCCACAGATACGCAGTATTTT. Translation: CASSQVGGSTDTQYF.

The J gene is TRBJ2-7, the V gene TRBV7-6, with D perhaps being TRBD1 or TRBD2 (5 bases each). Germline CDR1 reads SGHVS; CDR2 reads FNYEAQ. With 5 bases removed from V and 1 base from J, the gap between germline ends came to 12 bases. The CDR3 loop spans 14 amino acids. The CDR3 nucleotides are TGTGCCAGCAGCACCTCCGGGACGTCCTACGAGCAGTACTTC. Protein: CASSTSGTSYEQYF.

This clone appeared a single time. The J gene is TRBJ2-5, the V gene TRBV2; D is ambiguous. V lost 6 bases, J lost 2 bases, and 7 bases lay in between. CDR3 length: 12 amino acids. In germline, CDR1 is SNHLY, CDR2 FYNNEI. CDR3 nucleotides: TGTGCCAGCAGCGACTTACAAGAGACCCAGTACTTC. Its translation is CASSDLQETQYF.

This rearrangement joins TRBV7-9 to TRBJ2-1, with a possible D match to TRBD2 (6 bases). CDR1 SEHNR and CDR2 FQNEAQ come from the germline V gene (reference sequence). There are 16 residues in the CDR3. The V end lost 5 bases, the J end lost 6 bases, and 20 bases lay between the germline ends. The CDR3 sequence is CASSTGTSWSGNEQFF. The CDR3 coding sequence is TGTGCCAGCAGCACCGGGACTTCGTGGAGCGGCAATGAGCAGTTCTTC. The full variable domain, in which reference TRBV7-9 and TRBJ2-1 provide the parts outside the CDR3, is DTGVSQNPRHKITKRGQNVTFRCDPISEHNRLYWYRQTLGQGPEFLTYFQNEAQLEKSRLLSDRFSAERPKGSFSTLEIQRTEQGDSAMYLCASSTGTSWSGNEQFFGPGTRLTVL.

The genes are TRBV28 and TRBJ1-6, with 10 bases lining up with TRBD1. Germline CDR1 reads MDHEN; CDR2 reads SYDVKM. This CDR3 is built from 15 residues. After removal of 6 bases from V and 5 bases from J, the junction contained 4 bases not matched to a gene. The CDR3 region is CASSTGTGDNSPLHF. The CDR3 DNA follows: TGTGCCAGCAGCACCGGGACAGGGGATAATTCACCCCTCCACTTT.

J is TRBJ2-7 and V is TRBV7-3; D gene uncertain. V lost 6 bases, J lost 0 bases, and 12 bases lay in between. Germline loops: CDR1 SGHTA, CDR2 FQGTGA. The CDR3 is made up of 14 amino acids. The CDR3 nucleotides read TGTGCCAGCAGTGATCCGCCGAGCTCCTACGAGCAGTACTTC. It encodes CASSDPPSSYEQYF. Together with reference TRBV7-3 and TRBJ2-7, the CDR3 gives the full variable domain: GAGVSQTPSNKVTEKGKYVELRCDPISGHTALYWYRQSLGQGPEFLIYFQGTGAADDSGLPNDRFFAVRPEGSVSTLKIQRTERGDSAVYLCASSDPPSSYEQYFGPGTRLTVT.

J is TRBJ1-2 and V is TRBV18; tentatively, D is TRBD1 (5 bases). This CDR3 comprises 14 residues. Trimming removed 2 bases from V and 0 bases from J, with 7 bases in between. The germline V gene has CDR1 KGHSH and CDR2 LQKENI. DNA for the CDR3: TGTGCCAGCTCACCAGAGGGGTCTAACTATGGCTACACCTTC. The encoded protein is CASSPEGSNYGYTF.

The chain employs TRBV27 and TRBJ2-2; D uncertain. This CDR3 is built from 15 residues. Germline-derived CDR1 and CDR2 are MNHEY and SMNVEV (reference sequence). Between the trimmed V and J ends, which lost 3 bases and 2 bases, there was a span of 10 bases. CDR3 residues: CASSFSPVNTGELFF. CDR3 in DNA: TGTGCCAGCAGTTTCTCCCCGGTAAACACCGGGGAGCTGTTTTTT.

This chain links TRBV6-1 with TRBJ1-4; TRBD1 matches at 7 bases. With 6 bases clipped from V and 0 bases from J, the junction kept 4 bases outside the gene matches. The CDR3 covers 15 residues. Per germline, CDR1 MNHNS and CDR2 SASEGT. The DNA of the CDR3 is TGTGCCAGCAGGGGACAGCCTGCAACTAATGAAAAACTGTTTTTT. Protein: CASRGQPATNEKLFF.

In DNA form, the CDR3 reads TGCGCCAGCAGCTGGCCAGGCGGCTACACCTTC. This translates into CASSWPGGYTF. The V call is TRBV5-1, the J call TRBJ1-2; D unclear. The CDR3 contains 11 residues. V dropped 3 bases and J dropped 8 bases, with 8 bases sitting between them. Germline lookup yields CDR1 SGHRS and CDR2 YFSETQ.

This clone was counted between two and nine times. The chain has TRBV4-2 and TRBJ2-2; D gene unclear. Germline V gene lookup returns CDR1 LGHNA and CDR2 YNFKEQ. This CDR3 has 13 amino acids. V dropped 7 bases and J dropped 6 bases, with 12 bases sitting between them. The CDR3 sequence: CASIPDGSGELFF. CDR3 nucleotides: TGTGCCAGCATCCCCGATGGGTCCGGGGAGCTGTTTTTT.

CDR3 region: CSARGRVDEQYF. Here the CDR3 DNA reads TGCAGCGCCCGTGGCAGGGTCGACGAGCAGTACTTC. This rearrangement joins TRBV29-1 to TRBJ2-7, with a possible D match to TRBD1 (5 bases). The CDR3 is 12 amino acids. Deletions cut 7 bases from V and 5 bases from J, with 15 bases between. The germline gives CDR1 SQVTM, CDR2 ANQGSEA.